Listed below are T cell receptor beta chains from one sample, sequenced in a study of shared clonotypes between healthy human individuals. Profiling relied on immunoSEQ multiplex PCR, and the TCRdb table lists in-frame clones only, not all of them. The sample has about 2.4 million clones; 80% to 95% are singletons. The source material was naive CD4+ T cells from PBMCs. The receptors were gathered from a man aged 18 to 35 in good health. Some clones in this sample may be carry-over from other donors' samples. CDR3s include the opening cysteine and the closing phenylalanine or tryptophan. A D gene is named only where the DNA matches it firmly. Part of the rows lack a size; the others show once, few, many or a class for expanded clones.

TRBJ2-7,TRBV20-1,.,.,CSATGTNEQYF,TGCAGTGCTACAGGAACCAACGAGCAGTACTTC
TRBJ1-3,TRBV11-2,.,TRBD1,CASSRLRDRVYTIYF,TGTGCCAGCAGCCGCCTCCGGGACAGGGTCTACACCATATATTTT
TRBJ2-3,TRBV7-8,once,.,CASSLAGQDTQYF,TGTGCCAGCAGCTTAGCGGGCCAGGATACGCAGTATTTT
TRBJ1-5,TRBV7-9,.,.,CASSLETGQPQHF,TGTGCCAGCAGCTTAGAAACCGGTCAGCCCCAGCATTTT
TRBJ2-1,TRBV6-5,.,.,CASSLDTYNEQFF,TGTGCCAGCAGCCTCGACACATACAATGAGCAGTTCTTC
TRBJ2-5,TRBV28,.,.,CASSFLGLGETQYF,TGTGCCAGCAGTTTCTTGGGGCTCGGGGAGACCCAGTACTTC
TRBJ2-5,TRBV28,.,.,CASSSQGGGETQYF,TGTGCCAGCAGTTCACAGGGAGGTGGGGAGACCCAGTACTTC
TRBJ2-6,TRBV6-1,.,.,CASILSGANVLTF,TGTGCCAGCATTCTAAGTGGGGCCAACGTCCTGACTTTC
TRBJ2-2,TRBV10-1,.,.,CASSQARDSSYTGELFF,TGCGCCAGCAGTCAAGCACGGGACTCTTCCTACACCGGGGAGCTGTTTTTT
TRBJ2-1,TRBV27,.,.,CASNNLEGGQFF,TGTGCCAGCAATAACCTAGAGGGCGGCCAGTTCTTC
TRBJ2-7,TRBV5-8,.,.,CASSRDPGYEQYF,TGTGCCAGCAGCCGCGACCCGGGATACGAGCAGTACTTC
TRBJ2-3,TRBV28,.,.,CASTSGGTVLRTDTQYF,TGTGCCAGCACTTCAGGGGGGACAGTCCTTCGCACAGATACGCAGTATTTT
TRBJ2-7,TRBV19,.,.,CASSISNDVGYEQYF,TGTGCCAGTAGTATTAGTAATGATGTGGGATACGAGCAGTACTTC
TRBJ1-1,TRBV27,.,.,CASSPFRVSTEAFF,TGTGCCAGCAGTCCATTCAGGGTTAGCACTGAAGCTTTCTTT
TRBJ2-1,TRBV6-1,once,TRBD2,CASSEGRVTSGPYNEQFF,TGTGCCAGCAGTGAAGGGAGGGTGACTAGCGGGCCCTACAATGAGCAGTTCTTC
TRBJ2-1,TRBV9,.,.,CASSVGLGEQFF,TGTGCCAGCAGCGTAGGTTTGGGGGAGCAGTTCTTC
TRBJ2-1,TRBV5-6,.,.,CASTQWRRYNEQFF,TGTGCCAGCACCCAGTGGAGAAGGTACAATGAGCAGTTCTTC
TRBJ2-7,TRBV7-6,.,TRBD1,CASSLSRGGHEQYF,TGTGCCAGCAGCTTAAGCAGAGGGGGCCACGAGCAGTACTTC
TRBJ2-1,TRBV11-1,.,.,CASSLADLGEQFF,TGTGCCAGCAGCTTAGCGGACCTCGGCGAGCAGTTCTTC
TRBJ2-2,TRBV7-3,.,.,CASSNDYTGGRRDTGELFF,TGTGCCAGCAGCAACGATTATACCGGGGGGCGCCGGGACACCGGGGAGCTGTTTTTT
TRBJ2-5,TRBV4-1,.,TRBD2,CASSQLGLAVRGQETQYF,TGCGCCAGCAGCCAATTGGGACTAGCGGTGAGGGGCCAAGAGACCCAGTACTTC
TRBJ1-1,TRBV5-1,.,.,CASSSHGRDMNTEAFF,TGCGCCAGCAGCTCCCACGGTAGGGACATGAACACTGAAGCTTTCTTT
TRBJ1-1,TRBV4-3,.,.,CASSPAGRNTEAFF,TGCGCCAGCAGCCCCGCTGGGAGGAACACTGAAGCTTTCTTT
TRBJ1-5,TRBV2,.,TRBD1,CASSQQGASNQPQHF,TGTGCCAGCAGTCAACAGGGGGCTAGCAATCAGCCCCAGCATTTT
TRBJ1-5,TRBV11-2,.,.,CASSLGYRNSNQPQHF,TGTGCCAGCAGCTTAGGCTACCGGAATAGCAATCAGCCCCAGCATTTT
TRBJ1-2,TRBV5-1,.,.,CASSPLLGYGYTF,TGCGCCAGCAGCCCCTTACTTGGCTATGGCTACACCTTC
TRBJ1-6,TRBV5-1,.,.,CASSLGNLGSPLHF,TGCGCCAGCAGCTTGGGGAATTTAGGGTCACCCCTCCACTTT
TRBJ1-4,TRBV28,once,TRBD1,CASSGTGETNEKLFF,TGTGCCAGCAGTGGGACAGGGGAAACTAATGAAAAACTGTTTTTT
TRBJ2-6,TRBV18,.,.,CASSPGQSSGANVLTF,TGTGCCAGCTCACCGGGGCAGAGCTCTGGGGCCAACGTCCTGACTTTC
TRBJ1-5,TRBV6-6,.,TRBD1,CASRYQGVNSNQPQHF,TGTGCCAGCAGGTACCAGGGGGTAAATAGCAATCAGCCCCAGCATTTT
TRBJ2-5,TRBV15,.,.,CATSREVWETQYF,TGTGCCACCAGCAGAGAGGTTTGGGAGACCCAGTACTTC
TRBJ2-5,TRBV29-1,.,.,CSVVGQGAQETQYF,TGCAGCGTTGTGGGCCAGGGAGCACAAGAGACCCAGTACTTC
TRBJ1-1,TRBV29-1,.,TRBD1,CSARDRADTEAFF,TGCAGCGCCCGAGACAGGGCGGACACTGAAGCTTTCTTT
TRBJ2-5,TRBV29-1,once,.,CSVVSGAETQYF,TGCAGCGTTGTCTCAGGGGCCGAGACCCAGTACTTC
TRBJ2-1,TRBV7-6,.,TRBD2,CASSLEQMSGRGNEQFF,TGTGCCAGCAGCTTAGAGCAAATGAGCGGGAGAGGGAATGAGCAGTTCTTC
TRBJ2-1,TRBV5-6,.,TRBD2,CASSWGLAGGEEQFF,TGTGCCAGCAGCTGGGGACTAGCGGGAGGGGAGGAGCAGTTCTTC
TRBJ2-7,TRBV19,.,.,CASSRYGGETSYEQYF,TGTGCCAGTAGTCGTTATGGCGGGGAAACCTCCTACGAGCAGTACTTC
TRBJ2-3,TRBV2,.,.,CASSDGPGPRVTQYF,TGTGCCAGCAGTGATGGTCCAGGGCCACGGGTTACGCAGTATTTT
TRBJ2-3,TRBV6-1,.,.,CASRTGQAGDTQYF,TGTGCCAGCAGGACGGGACAAGCTGGGGATACGCAGTATTTT
TRBJ1-4,TRBV11-2,.,.,CASSLVVLGEKLFF,TGTGCCAGCAGCTTAGTAGTCCTCGGTGAAAAACTGTTTTTT
TRBJ1-4,TRBV6-1,.,TRBD1,CASSDSLDRAGATNEKLFF,TGTGCCAGCAGTGATTCCCTGGACAGGGCGGGAGCAACTAATGAAAAACTGTTTTTT
TRBJ2-2,TRBV5-1,.,TRBD2,CASSTGTSGSATGELFF,TGCGCCAGCAGCACCGGGACTAGCGGGAGTGCCACCGGGGAGCTGTTTTTT
TRBJ2-2,TRBV7-3,.,TRBD1,CASSSVQGAYGELFF,TGTGCCAGCAGCTCGGTCCAGGGGGCTTACGGGGAGCTGTTTTTT
TRBJ2-3,TRBV7-7,once,.,CASSLEWTDTQYF,TGTGCCAGCAGCTTAGAGTGGACAGATACGCAGTATTTT
TRBJ1-1,TRBV6-5,.,.,CASSTASGTEAFF,TGTGCCAGCAGTACGGCCTCGGGGACTGAAGCTTTCTTT
TRBJ1-4,TRBV9,.,.,CASSVGPGGENEKLFF,TGTGCCAGCAGCGTAGGCCCTGGGGGGGAAAATGAAAAACTGTTTTTT
TRBJ2-5,TRBV28,.,TRBD2,CASRRGSETQYF,TGTGCCAGCAGGCGGGGGTCAGAGACCCAGTACTTC
TRBJ2-5,TRBV11-2,.,.,CASSPREGARETQYF,TGTGCCAGCAGCCCTCGGGAGGGGGCCCGGGAGACCCAGTACTTC
TRBJ2-5,TRBV18,.,.,CASSLGETQYF,TGTGCCAGCTCACTGGGAGAGACCCAGTACTTC
TRBJ2-5,TRBV7-9,few,.,CASSLVRSLVGETQYF,TGTGCCAGCAGCTTAGTGAGGAGTCTGGTGGGAGAGACCCAGTACTTC
TRBJ2-7,TRBV7-9,once,.,CASSLRGTGEQYF,TGTGCCAGCAGCTTAAGGGGGACCGGCGAGCAGTACTTC
TRBJ1-2,TRBV10-3,.,TRBD1,CAIRGTGNYGYTF,TGTGCCATCAGGGGGACAGGGAACTATGGCTACACCTTC
TRBJ2-3,TRBV5-1,.,TRBD2,CASSLSTSSYSTDTQYF,TGCGCCAGCAGCTTGTCGACTAGCAGCTATAGCACAGATACGCAGTATTTT
TRBJ1-5,TRBV29-1,.,TRBD1,CSVGDRGPGNQPQHF,TGCAGCGTGGGGGACAGGGGGCCGGGCAATCAGCCCCAGCATTTT
TRBJ2-5,TRBV11-2,.,.,CASSSSRGETQYF,TGTGCCAGCAGCTCGTCAAGGGGGGAGACCCAGTACTTC